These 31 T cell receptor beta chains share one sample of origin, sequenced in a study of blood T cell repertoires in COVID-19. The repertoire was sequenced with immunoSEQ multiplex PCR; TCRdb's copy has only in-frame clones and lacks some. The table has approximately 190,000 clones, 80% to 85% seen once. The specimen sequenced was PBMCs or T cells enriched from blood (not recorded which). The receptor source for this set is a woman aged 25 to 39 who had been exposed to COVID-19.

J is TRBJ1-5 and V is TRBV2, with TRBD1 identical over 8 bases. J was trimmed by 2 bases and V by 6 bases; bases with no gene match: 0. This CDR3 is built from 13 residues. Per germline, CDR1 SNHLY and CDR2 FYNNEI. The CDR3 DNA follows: TGTGCCAGCAGGACAGGGGGCAATCAGCCCCAGCATTTT. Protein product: CASRTGGNQPQHF.

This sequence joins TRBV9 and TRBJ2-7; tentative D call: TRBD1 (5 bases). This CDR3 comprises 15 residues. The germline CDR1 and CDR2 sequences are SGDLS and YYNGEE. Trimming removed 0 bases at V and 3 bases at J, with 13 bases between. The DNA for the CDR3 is TGTGCCAGCAGCGTAGAACCCAGGGCCTACTACGAGCAGTACTTC. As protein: CASSVEPRAYYEQYF.

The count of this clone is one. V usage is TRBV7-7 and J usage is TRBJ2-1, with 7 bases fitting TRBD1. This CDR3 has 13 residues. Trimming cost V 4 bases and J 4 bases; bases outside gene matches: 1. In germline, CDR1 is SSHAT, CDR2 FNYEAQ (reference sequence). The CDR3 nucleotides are TGTGCCAGCAGCTCGGACAGGTACAATGAGCAGTTCTTC. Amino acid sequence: CASSSDRYNEQFF.

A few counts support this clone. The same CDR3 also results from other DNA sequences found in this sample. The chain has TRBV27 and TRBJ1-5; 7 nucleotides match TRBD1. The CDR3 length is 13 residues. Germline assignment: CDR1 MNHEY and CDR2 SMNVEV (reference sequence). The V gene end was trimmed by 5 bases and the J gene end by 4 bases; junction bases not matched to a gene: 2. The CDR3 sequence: CASSRQGNQPQHF. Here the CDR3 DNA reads TGTGCCAGCAGTCGACAGGGAAATCAGCCCCAGCATTTT.

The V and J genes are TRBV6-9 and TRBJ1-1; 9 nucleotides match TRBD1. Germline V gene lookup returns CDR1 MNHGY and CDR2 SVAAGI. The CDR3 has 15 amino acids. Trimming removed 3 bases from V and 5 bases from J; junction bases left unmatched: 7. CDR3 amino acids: CASSYPGTGKTEAFF. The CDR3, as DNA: TGTGCCAGCAGTTACCCCGGGACAGGGAAAACTGAAGCTTTCTTT.

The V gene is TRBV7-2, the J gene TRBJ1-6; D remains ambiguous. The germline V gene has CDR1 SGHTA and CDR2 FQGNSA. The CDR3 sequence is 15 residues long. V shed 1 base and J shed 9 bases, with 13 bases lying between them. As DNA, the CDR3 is TGTGCCAGCAGCTTAGTAACGTCGGGTGGTTCACCCCTCCACTTT. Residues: CASSLVTSGGSPLHF.

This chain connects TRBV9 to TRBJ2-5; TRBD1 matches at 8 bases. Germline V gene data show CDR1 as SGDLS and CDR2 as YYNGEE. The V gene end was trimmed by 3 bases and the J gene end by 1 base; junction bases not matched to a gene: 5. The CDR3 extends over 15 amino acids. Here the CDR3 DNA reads TGTGCCAGCAGCGCCCGGACAGGGTCCCAAGAGACCCAGTACTTC. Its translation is CASSARTGSQETQYF.

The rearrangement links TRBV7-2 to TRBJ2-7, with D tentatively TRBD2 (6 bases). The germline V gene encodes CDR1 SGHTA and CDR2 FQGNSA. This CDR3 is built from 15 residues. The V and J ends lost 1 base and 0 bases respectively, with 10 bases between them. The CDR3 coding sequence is TGTGCCAGCAGCTTAGTCCCGGGGGACTCCTACGAGCAGTACTTC. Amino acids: CASSLVPGDSYEQYF.

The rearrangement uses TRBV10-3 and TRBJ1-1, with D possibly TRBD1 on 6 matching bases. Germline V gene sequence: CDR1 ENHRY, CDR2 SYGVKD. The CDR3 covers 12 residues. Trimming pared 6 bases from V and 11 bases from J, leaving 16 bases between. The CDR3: CAISLQGEEAFF. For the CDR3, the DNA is TGTGCCATCAGCTTACAGGGAGAAGAGGCTTTCTTT.

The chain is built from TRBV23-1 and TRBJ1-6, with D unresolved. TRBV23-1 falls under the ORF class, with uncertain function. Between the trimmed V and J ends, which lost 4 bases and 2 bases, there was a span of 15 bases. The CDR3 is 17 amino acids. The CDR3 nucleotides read TGCGCCAGCAGTCCCCCCCAGCAGGCAACCTATAATTCACCCCTCCACTTT. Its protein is CASSPPQQATYNSPLHF.

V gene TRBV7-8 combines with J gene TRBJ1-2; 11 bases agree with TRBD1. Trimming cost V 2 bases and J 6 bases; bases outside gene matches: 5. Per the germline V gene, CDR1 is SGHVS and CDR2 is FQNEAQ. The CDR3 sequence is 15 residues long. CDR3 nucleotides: TGTGCCAGCAGCTTAAGGACAGGGGGCGACAATGGCTACACCTTC. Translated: CASSLRTGGDNGYTF. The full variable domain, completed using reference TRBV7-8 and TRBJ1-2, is GAGVSQSPRYKVAKRGQDVALRCDPISGHVSLFWYQQALGQGPEFLTYFQNEAQLDKSGLPSDRFFAERPEGSVSTLKIQRTQQEDSAVYLCASSLRTGGDNGYTFGSGTRLTVV.

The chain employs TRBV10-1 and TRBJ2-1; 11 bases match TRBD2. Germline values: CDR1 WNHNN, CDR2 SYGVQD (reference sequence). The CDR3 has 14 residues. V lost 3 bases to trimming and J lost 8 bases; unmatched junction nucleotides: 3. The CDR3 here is CASSDSGGAYEQFF. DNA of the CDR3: TGCGCCAGCAGTGATAGCGGGGGGGCGTATGAGCAGTTCTTC.

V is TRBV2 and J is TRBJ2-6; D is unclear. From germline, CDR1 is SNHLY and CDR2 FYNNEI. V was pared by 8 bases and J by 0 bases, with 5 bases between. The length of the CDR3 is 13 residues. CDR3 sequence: CASYSSGANVLTF. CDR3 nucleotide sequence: TGTGCCAGCTACAGCTCTGGGGCCAACGTCCTGACTTTC.

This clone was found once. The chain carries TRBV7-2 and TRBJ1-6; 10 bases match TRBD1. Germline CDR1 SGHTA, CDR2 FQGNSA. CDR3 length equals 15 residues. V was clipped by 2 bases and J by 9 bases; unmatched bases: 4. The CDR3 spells CASSLPGQGTSPLHF. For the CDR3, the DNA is TGTGCCAGCAGCTTACCGGGACAGGGGACTTCACCCCTCCACTTT.

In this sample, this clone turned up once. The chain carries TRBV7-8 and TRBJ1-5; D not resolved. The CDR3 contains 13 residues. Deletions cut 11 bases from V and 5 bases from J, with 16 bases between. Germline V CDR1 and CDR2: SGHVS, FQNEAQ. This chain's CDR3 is CAGKDEGDQPQHF. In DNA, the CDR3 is TGTGCCGGCAAGGACGAGGGAGATCAGCCCCAGCATTTT. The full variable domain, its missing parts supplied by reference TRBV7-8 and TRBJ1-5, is GAGVSQSPRYKVAKRGQDVALRCDPISGHVSLFWYQQALGQGPEFLTYFQNEAQLDKSGLPSDRFFAERPEGSVSTLKIQRTQQEDSAVYLCAGKDEGDQPQHFGDGTRLSIL.

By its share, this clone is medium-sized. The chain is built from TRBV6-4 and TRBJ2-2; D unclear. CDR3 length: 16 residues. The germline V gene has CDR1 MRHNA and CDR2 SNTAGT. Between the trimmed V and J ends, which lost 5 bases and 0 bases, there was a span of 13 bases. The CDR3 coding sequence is TGTGCCAGCAGTCAAGAGGAGTTTGCGAACACCGGGGAGCTGTTTTTT. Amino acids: CASSQEEFANTGELFF.

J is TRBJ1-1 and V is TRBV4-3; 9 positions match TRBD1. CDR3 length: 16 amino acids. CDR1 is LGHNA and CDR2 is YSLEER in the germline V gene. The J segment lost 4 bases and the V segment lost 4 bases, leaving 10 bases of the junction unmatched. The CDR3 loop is CASSLILQGARTEAFF. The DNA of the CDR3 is TGCGCCAGCAGCCTCATACTACAGGGGGCGCGCACTGAAGCTTTCTTT.

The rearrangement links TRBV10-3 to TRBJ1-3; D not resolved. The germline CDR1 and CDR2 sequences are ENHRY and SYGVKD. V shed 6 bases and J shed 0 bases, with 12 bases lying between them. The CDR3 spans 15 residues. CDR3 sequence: CAIRPDIYSGNTIYF. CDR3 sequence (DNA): TGTGCCATCAGGCCAGACATTTACTCTGGAAACACCATATATTTT.

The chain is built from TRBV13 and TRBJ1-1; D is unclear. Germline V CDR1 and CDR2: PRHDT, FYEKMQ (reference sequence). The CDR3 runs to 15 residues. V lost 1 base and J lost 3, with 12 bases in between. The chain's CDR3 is CASSLAPPQDTEAFF. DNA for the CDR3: TGTGCCAGCAGCTTAGCCCCTCCTCAGGACACTGAAGCTTTCTTT.

CDR3 bases: TGTGCTAGTGGTTCTCACTTACCGGGACAGGGGGCCCACGAGCAGTACTTC. Protein: CASGSHLPGQGAHEQYF. The chain joins TRBV12-5 to TRBJ2-7, with TRBD1 identical over 12 bases. The CDR3 covers 17 residues. The V and J ends lost 4 bases and 5 bases, in that order; junction bases with no gene match: 12. Germline V gene sequence: CDR1 LGHNT, CDR2 FRNRAP.

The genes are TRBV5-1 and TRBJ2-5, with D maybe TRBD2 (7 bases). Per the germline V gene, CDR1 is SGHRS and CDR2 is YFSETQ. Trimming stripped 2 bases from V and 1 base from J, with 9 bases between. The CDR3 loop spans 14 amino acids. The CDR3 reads CASSLGGAQETQYF. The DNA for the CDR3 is TGCGCCAGCAGCTTAGGGGGGGCCCAAGAGACCCAGTACTTC.

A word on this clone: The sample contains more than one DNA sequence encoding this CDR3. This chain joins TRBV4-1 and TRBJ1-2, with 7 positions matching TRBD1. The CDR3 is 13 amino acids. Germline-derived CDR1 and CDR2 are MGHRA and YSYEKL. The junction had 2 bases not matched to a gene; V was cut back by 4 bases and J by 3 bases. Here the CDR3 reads CASSLGTDYGYTF. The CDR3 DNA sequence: TGCGCCAGCAGCCTTGGGACAGACTATGGCTACACCTTC.

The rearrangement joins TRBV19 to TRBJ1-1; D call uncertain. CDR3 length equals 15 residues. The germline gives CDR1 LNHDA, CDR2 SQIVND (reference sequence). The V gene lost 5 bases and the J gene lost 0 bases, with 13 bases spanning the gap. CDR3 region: CASSFPGYMNTEAFF. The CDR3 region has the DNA TGTGCCAGTAGTTTCCCGGGGTATATGAACACTGAAGCTTTCTTT. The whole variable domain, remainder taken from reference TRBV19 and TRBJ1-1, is DGGITQSPKYLFRKEGQNVTLSCEQNLNHDAMYWYRQDPGQGLRLIYYSQIVNDFQKGDIAEGYSVSREKKESFPLTVTSAQKNPTAFYLCASSFPGYMNTEAFFGQGTRLTVV.

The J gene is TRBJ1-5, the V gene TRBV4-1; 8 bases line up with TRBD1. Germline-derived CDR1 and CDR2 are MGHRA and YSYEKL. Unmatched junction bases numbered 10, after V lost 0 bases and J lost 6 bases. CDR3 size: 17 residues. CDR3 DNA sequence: TGCGCCAGCAGCCAAGAGGGGCGGCAGGGGGCAGGTCAGCCCCAGCATTTT. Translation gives CASSQEGRQGAGQPQHF.

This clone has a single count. In DNA, the CDR3 is TGTGCCAGCAGCGTAGCGTTGGGGGGGTACAATGAGCAGTTCTTC. Its translation is CASSVALGGYNEQFF. V gene TRBV9 combines with J gene TRBJ2-1; 7 positions agree with TRBD2. The CDR3 totals 15 residues. V shed 0 bases, J shed 4 bases, and the junction held 4 bases outside the gene matches. Per the germline V gene, CDR1 is SGDLS and CDR2 is YYNGEE.

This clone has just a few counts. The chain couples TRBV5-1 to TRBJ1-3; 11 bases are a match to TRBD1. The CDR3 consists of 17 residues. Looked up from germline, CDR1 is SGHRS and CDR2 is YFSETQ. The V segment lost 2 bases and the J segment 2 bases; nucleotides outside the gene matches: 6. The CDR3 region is CASSFGQGAFTGNTIYF. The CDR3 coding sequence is TGCGCCAGCAGCTTCGGACAGGGGGCCTTCACTGGAAACACCATATATTTT.

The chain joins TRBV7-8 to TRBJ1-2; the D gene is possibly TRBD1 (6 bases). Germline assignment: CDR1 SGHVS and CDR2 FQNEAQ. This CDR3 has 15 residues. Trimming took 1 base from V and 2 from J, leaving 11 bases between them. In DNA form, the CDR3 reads TGTGCCAGCAGCTTAGTCGGACAGCTCAACTATGGCTACACCTTC. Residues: CASSLVGQLNYGYTF.

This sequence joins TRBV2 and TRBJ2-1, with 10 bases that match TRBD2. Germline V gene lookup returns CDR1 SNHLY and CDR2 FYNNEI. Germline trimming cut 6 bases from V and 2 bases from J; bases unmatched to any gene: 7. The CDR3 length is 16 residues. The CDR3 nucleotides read TGTGCCAGCAGGAGGGGGGGGACTAGCGCCTACAATGAGCAGTTCTTC. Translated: CASRRGGTSAYNEQFF.

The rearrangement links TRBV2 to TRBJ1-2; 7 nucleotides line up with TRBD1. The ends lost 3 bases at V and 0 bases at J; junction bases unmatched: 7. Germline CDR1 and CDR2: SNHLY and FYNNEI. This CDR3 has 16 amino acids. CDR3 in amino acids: CASSDNIGTANYGYTF. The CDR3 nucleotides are TGTGCCAGCAGTGATAACATAGGGACAGCTAACTATGGCTACACCTTC. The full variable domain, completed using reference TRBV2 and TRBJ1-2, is EPEVTQTPSHQVTQMGQEVILRCVPISNHLYFYWYRQILGQKVEFLVSFYNNEISEKSEIFDDQFSVERPDGSNFTLKIRSTKLEDSAMYFCASSDNIGTANYGYTFGSGTRLTVV.

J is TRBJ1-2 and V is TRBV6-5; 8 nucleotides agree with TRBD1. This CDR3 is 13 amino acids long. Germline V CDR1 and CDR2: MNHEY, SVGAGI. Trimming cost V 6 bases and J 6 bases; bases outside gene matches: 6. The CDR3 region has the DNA TGTGCCAGCAGCCGGACAGGGCTTGATGGCTACACCTTC. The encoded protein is CASSRTGLDGYTF.

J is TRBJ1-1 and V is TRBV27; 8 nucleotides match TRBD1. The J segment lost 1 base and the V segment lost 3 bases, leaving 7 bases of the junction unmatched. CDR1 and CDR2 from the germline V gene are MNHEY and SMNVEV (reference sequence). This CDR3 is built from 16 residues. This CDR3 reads CASSFFPTGENTEAFF. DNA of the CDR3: TGTGCCAGCAGTTTCTTTCCGACAGGGGAGAACACTGAAGCTTTCTTT.